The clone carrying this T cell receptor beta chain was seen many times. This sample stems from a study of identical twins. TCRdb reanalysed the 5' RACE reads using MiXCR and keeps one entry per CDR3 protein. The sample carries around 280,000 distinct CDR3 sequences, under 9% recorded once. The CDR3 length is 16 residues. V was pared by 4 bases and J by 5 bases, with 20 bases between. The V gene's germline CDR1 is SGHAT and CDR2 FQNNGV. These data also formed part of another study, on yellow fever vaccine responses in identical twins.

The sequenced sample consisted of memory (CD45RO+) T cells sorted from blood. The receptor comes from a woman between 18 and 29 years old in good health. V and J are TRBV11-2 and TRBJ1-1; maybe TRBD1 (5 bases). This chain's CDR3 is CASSSIGLGARTEAFF. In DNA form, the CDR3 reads TGTGCCAGCAGCTCCATAGGGCTTGGGGCGAGGACTGAAGCTTTCTTT.